The clone carrying this T cell receptor (beta chain) was detected once. Its antigen remains unidentified. Trimming cost V 5 bases and J 7 bases, with 6 bases left between them. The CDR3 consists of 12 residues. Germline lookup yields CDR1 PRHDT and CDR2 FYEKMQ (reference sequence). The data were taken from a study of T-cell memory formation after mild COVID-19. Background on the study: TCR clusters were mostly donor specific. Study-level points and caveats: Those CD4+ clones that contracted were mainly in CM and EM (CD8+ ones in EMRA). Clones contracting across day 15 to 85 had a balanced CD4/CD8 profile; later expanding clones leaned CD4+.

A 5'RACE reaction primed in the constant segment made cDNA libraries of TCR alpha and TCR beta, and these carried sample barcodes and UMIs. TCRdb re-called the 5' RACE reads with MiXCR, one entry per CDR3 protein. The table shows roughly 150,000 distinct CDR3 sequences, with 20% to 25% occurring only once. This rearrangement joins TRBV13 to TRBJ1-6, with no clear D. Sequencing was done on a sample of PBMCs or a T cell subset sorted from them (not recorded which). The source of this sequence is an adult woman who had mild COVID-19 (a few samples of this study predate the infection). Cell type and time point are not known. The CDR3 protein is CASSATNSPLHF. The CDR3 DNA reads TGTGCCAGCAGCGCAACAAATTCACCCCTCCACTTT.